What follows are 25 T cell receptor beta chains derived from one specimen sequenced in a study of blood T cell repertoires in COVID-19. Sequenced by immunoSEQ multiplex PCR; TCRdb stores in-frame clones only, minus some. The sample includes about 190,000 clones, less than 90% of them seen just once. The sequencing sample was made of peripheral blood. Receptor source: a man aged 25 to 40 with acute or convalescent COVID-19.

The chain uses TRBV2 and TRBJ1-1, with 8 positions matching TRBD1. This CDR3 contains 13 residues. Germline CDR1 SNHLY, CDR2 FYNNEI. The J segment lost 14 bases and the V segment lost 6 bases, leaving 14 bases of the junction unmatched. The CDR3 DNA reads TGTGCCAGCAGCGCAAGTCCGGGACAGGTGGTGTTCTTT. This sequence encodes CASSASPGQVVFF.

The J gene is TRBJ2-2, the V gene TRBV2, with 8 bases fitting TRBD2. Germline V CDR1 and CDR2: SNHLY, FYNNEI. Trimming at V came to 6 bases and at J to 1 base, leaving 4 bases not matched to a gene. This CDR3 region has 15 residues. The CDR3 sequence is CASRGLVVNTGELFF. The CDR3 coding sequence is TGTGCCAGCAGGGGACTAGTAGTGAACACCGGGGAGCTGTTTTTT.

The V gene is TRBV4-2, the J gene TRBJ1-6; D might be TRBD1 (6 bases). The CDR3 covers 15 residues. Germline CDR1 and CDR2: LGHNA and YNFKEQ. With 4 bases removed from V and 7 bases from J, the gap between germline ends came to 14 bases. In DNA form, the CDR3 reads TGTGCCAGCAGCCGATCAGGGGCCCAGAATTCACCCCTCCACTTT. This sequence encodes CASSRSGAQNSPLHF.

The genes are TRBV19 and TRBJ1-4, with D perhaps matching TRBD1 (5 bases). Trimming took off 3 bases at V and 6 bases at J, with 14 bases between the two ends. Looked up from germline, CDR1 is LNHDA and CDR2 is SQIVND (reference sequence). The CDR3 contains 15 residues. The CDR3 region has the DNA TGTGCCAGTAGTATTTGGGGGGTTGGAGATGAAAAACTGTTTTTT. It codes for CASSIWGVGDEKLFF.

This clone was recorded only once. V usage is TRBV30 and J usage is TRBJ2-7; TRBD1 matches at 11 bases. The junction had 10 bases not matched to a gene; V was cut back by 3 bases and J by 3 bases. Per the germline V gene, CDR1 is GTSNPN and CDR2 is SVGIG (reference sequence). The CDR3 runs to 16 residues. Here the CDR3 reads CAWRDTAGTGGYEQYF. CDR3 bases: TGTGCCTGGAGAGATACTGCCGGGACAGGGGGCTACGAGCAGTACTTC.

The chain employs TRBV6-5 and TRBJ1-2; 7 bases match TRBD1. With 4 bases clipped from V and 3 bases from J, the junction kept 5 bases outside the gene matches. The CDR3 spans 14 residues. In germline, CDR1 is MNHEY, CDR2 SVGAGI. The CDR3 sequence: CASSSSGTDYGYTF. The CDR3 DNA follows: TGTGCCAGCAGTTCCTCCGGGACAGACTATGGCTACACCTTC.

The V and J genes are TRBV7-3 and TRBJ1-2, with D maybe TRBD1 (6 bases). Germline V gives CDR1 SGHTA, CDR2 FQGTGA. This CDR3 is built from 12 residues. Trimming stripped 1 base from V and 13 bases from J, with 13 bases between. As DNA, the CDR3 is TGTGCCAGCAGCTTAAGCCGCAGGGGCCTCACCTTC. Amino acids: CASSLSRRGLTF.

This clone has a single count. CDR3 in DNA: TGTGCCACCAGTGATTTGGGCTGGGAGCTGTTTTTT. This codes for CATSDLGWELFF. The chain carries TRBV24-1 and TRBJ2-2; D remains unclear. Trimming pared 0 bases from V and 9 bases from J, leaving 4 bases between. CDR1 is KGHDR and CDR2 is SFDVKD in the germline V gene. The CDR3 loop spans 12 amino acids.

The rearrangement uses TRBV5-1 and TRBJ1-2; TRBD1 might be the D (5 bases). The germline V gene encodes CDR1 SGHRS and CDR2 YFSETQ. The CDR3 sequence is 14 residues long. Trimming removed 4 bases from V and 8 bases from J, with 18 bases in between. Written as DNA, the CDR3 is TGCGCCAGCAGCCGCAGTGACAGCGTTGGGGGCTACACCTTC. This encodes CASSRSDSVGGYTF.

V usage is TRBV5-1 and J usage is TRBJ1-1, with TRBD1 identical over 7 bases. Per the germline V gene, CDR1 is SGHRS and CDR2 is YFSETQ. Trimming removed 0 bases from V and 0 bases from J; junction bases left unmatched: 5. The CDR3 loop spans 16 amino acids. CDR3 protein: CASSLGTGALNTEAFF. CDR3 nucleotides: TGCGCCAGCAGCTTGGGAACAGGGGCTCTGAACACTGAAGCTTTCTTT.

This chain links TRBV6-6 with TRBJ1-2; 8 bases agree with TRBD1. Germline-derived CDR1 and CDR2 are MNHNY and SVGAGI (reference sequence). This CDR3 has 15 residues. The junction had 11 bases not matched to a gene; V was cut back by 5 bases and J by 6 bases. The CDR3 nucleotides read TGTGCCAGCAGTCGACAGGGGAAGGTTGGTGATGGCTACACCTTC. Its translation is CASSRQGKVGDGYTF.

In this sample, this clone turned up once. The chain couples TRBV10-3 to TRBJ1-2; TRBD1 matches 9 bases. Trimming took 4 bases from V and 2 from J; bases not matched to a gene: 2. Germline values: CDR1 ENHRY, CDR2 SYGVKD. The CDR3 runs 14 residues. CDR3 sequence (DNA): TGTGCCATCAGTGGGACAGGGGTAAACTATGGCTACACCTTC. Its protein product is CAISGTGVNYGYTF.

This CDR3 reads CASSLRTGGGETQYF. The DNA of the CDR3 is TGTGCCAGCAGCCTTCGGACAGGGGGCGGTGAGACCCAGTACTTC. The V gene is TRBV5-6, the J gene TRBJ2-5; 11 bases line up with TRBD1. Germline loops: CDR1 SGHDT, CDR2 YYEEEE. The CDR3 covers 15 residues. V lost 4 bases to trimming and J lost 5 bases; unmatched junction nucleotides: 7.

The chain links TRBV10-2 to TRBJ2-1; D gene ambiguous. The length of the CDR3 is 12 residues. The V gene's germline CDR1 is WSHSY and CDR2 SAAADI. The ends were cut back, 6 bases at V and 7 bases at J, with 10 bases in the middle. Here the CDR3 DNA reads TGCGCCAGCAGCCTACTTCGTAATGAGCAGTTCTTC. As protein: CASSLLRNEQFF.

The CDR3: CASSKRTSGSYNEQFF. CDR3 DNA sequence: TGTGCCAGCAGCAAGAGGACTAGCGGCTCCTACAATGAGCAGTTCTTC. The chain combines TRBV13 with TRBJ2-1, with TRBD2 matching 10 bases. Germline V lookup: CDR1 PRHDT, CDR2 FYEKMQ (reference sequence). V lost 5 bases and J lost 0; bases outside the gene matches: 4. CDR3 length: 16 amino acids.

The chain links TRBV6-1 to TRBJ1-1, with TRBD1 matching 9 bases. The germline V gene has CDR1 MNHNS and CDR2 SASEGT. The CDR3 consists of 14 residues. V gave up 6 bases and J gave up 5 bases; unmatched junction bases: 7. The CDR3 region is CASRQQGAGTEAFF. In nucleotides, the CDR3 is TGTGCCAGCAGGCAACAGGGGGCCGGTACTGAAGCTTTCTTT.

The chain couples TRBV29-1 to TRBJ1-1, with 8 positions matching TRBD1. Trimming cost V 6 bases and J 1 base; bases outside gene matches: 4. The germline V gene has CDR1 SQVTM and CDR2 ANQGSEA. This CDR3 comprises 13 residues. DNA for the CDR3: TGCAGCGTCCACGGACAGGGGAACACTGAAGCTTTCTTT. Amino acid sequence: CSVHGQGNTEAFF.

This chain links TRBV7-3 with TRBJ2-2; 13 nucleotides line up with TRBD2. V lost 5 bases, J lost 4 bases, and 7 bases stayed unmatched. The germline V gene encodes CDR1 SGHTA and CDR2 FQGTGA. The CDR3 consists of 17 residues. CDR3 in amino acids: CASSVRTSGGGTGELFF. In DNA form, the CDR3 reads TGTGCCAGCAGCGTGAGGACTAGCGGGGGAGGCACCGGGGAGCTGTTTTTT. Full variable domain (missing parts from reference TRBV7-3 and TRBJ2-2): GAGVSQTPSNKVTEKGKYVELRCDPISGHTALYWYRQSLGQGPEFLIYFQGTGAADDSGLPNDRFFAVRPEGSVSTLKIQRTERGDSAVYLCASSVRTSGGGTGELFFGEGSRLTVL.

The chain uses TRBV18 and TRBJ2-7; 14 bases match TRBD2. This CDR3 is 18 amino acids long. V shed 3 bases and J 13 bases; nucleotides not matched to a gene: 20. CDR1 and CDR2 (germline): KGHSH, LQKENI. The CDR3 reads CASSPYTGTSGGRPSIYF. CDR3 coding DNA: TGTGCCAGCTCACCTTACACCGGGACTAGCGGGGGAAGGCCGAGCATCTACTTC.

The chain couples TRBV24-1 to TRBJ2-6; weak D call: TRBD2 (6 bases). The germline V gene has CDR1 KGHDR and CDR2 SFDVKD. The CDR3 contains 13 residues. With 9 bases removed from V and 8 bases from J, the gap between germline ends came to 13 bases. The CDR3 DNA sequence: TGTGCCACCTCATATGGGGGGTCCAACGTCCTGACTTTC. It encodes CATSYGGSNVLTF.

This chain joins TRBV11-2 and TRBJ1-1, with TRBD1 as a possible D gene (6 bases). The CDR3 extends over 14 amino acids. Germline-derived CDR1 and CDR2 are SGHAT and FQNNGV. The CDR3 region has the DNA TGTGTCGAACAAGATGACAGGCGGAACACTGAAGCTTTCTTT. Amino acids: CVEQDDRRNTEAFF. The full variable domain, with the rest looked up from reference TRBV11-2 and TRBJ1-1, is EAGVAQSPRYKIIEKRQSVAFWCNPISGHATLYWYQQILGQGPKLLIQFQNNGVVDDSQLPKDRFSAERLKGVDSTLKIQPAKLEDSAVYLCVEQDDRRNTEAFFGQGTRLTVV.

V usage is TRBV7-9 and J usage is TRBJ1-2; 7 positions match TRBD1. V lost 3 bases and J lost 4; bases outside the gene matches: 5. Germline assignment: CDR1 SEHNR and CDR2 FQNEAQ (reference sequence). CDR3 length: 14 amino acids. CDR3 protein: CASSFDRESYGYTF. The CDR3, as DNA: TGTGCCAGCAGCTTCGACAGGGAGTCCTATGGCTACACCTTC.

J is TRBJ2-7 and V is TRBV30; D uncertain. The CDR3 is 12 residues long. The V gene lost 1 base and the J gene lost 2 bases, with 6 bases spanning the gap. CDR1 GTSNPN and CDR2 SVGIG come from the germline V gene (reference sequence). The CDR3 DNA sequence: TGTGCCTGGAGTGACAGAGCCTACGAGCAGTACTTC. Translated: CAWSDRAYEQYF.

V usage is TRBV27 and J usage is TRBJ1-2; perhaps TRBD1 as D (6 bases). The V gene's germline CDR1 is MNHEY and CDR2 SMNVEV (reference sequence). Trimming stripped 5 bases from V and 0 bases from J, with 16 bases between. The CDR3 sequence is 16 residues long. CDR3 sequence: CASSPLRDTANYGYTF. The CDR3 nucleotides are TGTGCCAGCAGTCCTCTCCGGGACACAGCTAACTATGGCTACACCTTC.

J is TRBJ1-3 and V is TRBV7-9; no clear D gene. CDR3 length: 12 amino acids. CDR1 and CDR2 from the germline V gene are SEHNR and FQNEAQ (reference sequence). Trimming removed 6 bases at V and 4 bases at J, with 7 bases between. CDR3 sequence reads: CASSPRGNTIYF. In nucleotides, the CDR3 is TGTGCCAGCAGTCCCAGAGGAAACACCATATATTTT. The variable domain in full, completed from reference TRBV7-9 and TRBJ1-3, reads DTGVSQNPRHKITKRGQNVTFRCDPISEHNRLYWYRQTLGQGPEFLTYFQNEAQLEKSRLLSDRFSAERPKGSFSTLEIQRTEQGDSAMYLCASSPRGNTIYFGEGSWLTVV.